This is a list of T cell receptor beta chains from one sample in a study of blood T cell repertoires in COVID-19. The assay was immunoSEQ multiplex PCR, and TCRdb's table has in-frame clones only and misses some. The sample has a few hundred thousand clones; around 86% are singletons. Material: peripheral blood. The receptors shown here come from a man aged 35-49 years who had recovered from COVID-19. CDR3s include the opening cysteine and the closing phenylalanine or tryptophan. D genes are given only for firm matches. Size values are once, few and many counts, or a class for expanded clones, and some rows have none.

TGTGCCAGCAGCTTGGTGTACTCCTACGAGCAGTACTTC CASSLVYSYEQYF NA TRBJ2-7 NA TRBV5-6
TGTGCCTGGAGCTTGACTAGCGGGAGGGGCGAGCAGTACTTC CAWSLTSGRGEQYF NA TRBJ2-7 TRBD2 TRBV30
TGCGCCAGCAGCTTGCGGCAGGGGTTTGGGTTGCAGTATTTT CASSLRQGFGLQYF NA TRBJ2-3 NA TRBV5-1
TGCAGCGTTGGTGGGAGGACCCTCCCCACTAACTATGGCTACACCTTC CSVGGRTLPTNYGYTF NA TRBJ1-2 NA TRBV29-1
TGTGCCAGCAGTCCCAAAGATACTCTATTGCAGTACTTC CASSPKDTLLQYF NA TRBJ2-7 NA TRBV27
TGTGCCAGCAGCTTGCTTGTGGGGGGGTCGATGGGTTCACCCCTCCACTTT CASSLLVGGSMGSPLHF NA TRBJ1-6 NA TRBV7-8
TGTGCCTGGAAGGGACAGGGGGTACCCGGAAACACCATATATTTT CAWKGQGVPGNTIYF NA TRBJ1-3 TRBD1 TRBV30
TGTGCCAGCAGTACACTCGGGGCAGGATGGGACACCTACACCTTC CASSTLGAGWDTYTF NA TRBJ1-2 NA TRBV6-5
TGTGCCAGCAGCTTATTAGCGGGGGGGACAGATACGCAGTATTTT CASSLLAGGTDTQYF NA TRBJ2-3 TRBD2 TRBV7-3
TGTGCCAGCAGCAGAACCGGGACTAGTATTAGGAATGAGCAGTTCTTC CASSRTGTSIRNEQFF few TRBJ2-1 TRBD2 TRBV27
TGTGCCAGCAGCTTCGCTAGCGGGGGCCTACAATCCTACGAGCAGTACTTC CASSFASGGLQSYEQYF NA TRBJ2-7 TRBD2 TRBV7-2
TGTGCCAGCAGCTTAGGGACAGCTTATAGCAATCAGCCCCAGCATTTT CASSLGTAYSNQPQHF few TRBJ1-5 TRBD1 TRBV7-3
TGTGCCAGCAGCTTAGGGGGAGGACGGCAGGAGCAGTTCTTC CASSLGGGRQEQFF few TRBJ2-1 NA TRBV7-3
TGTGCCAGTAGTATAGGTCAGGCCTCCTACAATGAGCAGTTCTTC CASSIGQASYNEQFF NA TRBJ2-1 NA TRBV19
TGCGCCAGCAGCCTACGTGGAAGCGGGGGAGGGTACGAGCAGTACTTC CASSLRGSGGGYEQYF NA TRBJ2-7 TRBD2 TRBV5-1
TGTGCCAGCAAAAATGACGGGTCCTACGAGCAGTACTTC CASKNDGSYEQYF once TRBJ2-7 NA TRBV2
TGTGCCAGCAGCCCCTGGGGGGCTAGCGGGGGGAGCTCCTACGAGCAGTACTTC CASSPWGASGGSSYEQYF NA TRBJ2-7 TRBD2 TRBV7-9
TGTGCCACCCAGACCGGGACTAGCGGGAGCCTGTGGCAAGAGACCCAGTACTTC CATQTGTSGSLWQETQYF NA TRBJ2-5 TRBD2 TRBV2
TGTGCCAGCAGGGACTCCGGGACTAGCGGGAGATCTGTCCACGAGCAGTACTTC CASRDSGTSGRSVHEQYF once TRBJ2-7 TRBD2 TRBV9
TGTGCCAGCAGCCCGGCCCGAGGGAACAACAATGAGCAGTTCTTC CASSPARGNNNEQFF once TRBJ2-1 NA TRBV3-1/TRBV3-2
TGTGCCAGCTCAATCCTAGCGGGGGGGCCCCGAAATGAGCAGTTCTTC CASSILAGGPRNEQFF once TRBJ2-1 TRBD2 TRBV18
TGTGCCAGCAGATTAAACTCCTTCTTTGGACAGGGAATCTCCTACGAGCAGTACTTC CASRLNSFFGQGISYEQYF NA TRBJ2-7 TRBD1 TRBV7-2
TGCAGCGTCCTGACAGGGAAGTCCTACGAGCAGTACTTC CSVLTGKSYEQYF NA TRBJ2-7 TRBD1 TRBV29-1
TGTGCCAGCAGCCAAGGCCGGGGTAGGTCACCCCTCCACTTT CASSQGRGRSPLHF once TRBJ1-6 NA TRBV14
TGTGCCAGCAGCTTAAGCAGGGCGGCCGGGGAGCTGTTTTTT CASSLSRAAGELFF NA TRBJ2-2 NA TRBV7-9
TGTGCCAGCAGCCAAGCGATGTGCGGGAGGGCAGCCTGCCAAGAGACCCAGTACTTC CASSQAMCGRAACQETQYF NA TRBJ2-5 TRBD2 TRBV14
TGTGCCAGCAGCGGGCTTGGACAGGGCATTCAGTACTTC CASSGLGQGIQYF NA TRBJ2-4 TRBD1 TRBV9